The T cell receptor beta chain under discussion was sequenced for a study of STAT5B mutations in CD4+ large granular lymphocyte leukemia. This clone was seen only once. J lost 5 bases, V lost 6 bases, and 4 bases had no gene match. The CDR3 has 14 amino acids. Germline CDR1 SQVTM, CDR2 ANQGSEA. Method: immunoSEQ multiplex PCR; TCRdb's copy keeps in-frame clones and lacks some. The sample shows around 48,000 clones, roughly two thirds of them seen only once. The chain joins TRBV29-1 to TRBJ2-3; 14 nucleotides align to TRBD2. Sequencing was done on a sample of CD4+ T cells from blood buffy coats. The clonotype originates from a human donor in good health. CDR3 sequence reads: CSVAGTSGGDTQYF. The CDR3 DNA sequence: TGCAGCGTGGCCGGGACTAGCGGGGGAGATACGCAGTATTTT.